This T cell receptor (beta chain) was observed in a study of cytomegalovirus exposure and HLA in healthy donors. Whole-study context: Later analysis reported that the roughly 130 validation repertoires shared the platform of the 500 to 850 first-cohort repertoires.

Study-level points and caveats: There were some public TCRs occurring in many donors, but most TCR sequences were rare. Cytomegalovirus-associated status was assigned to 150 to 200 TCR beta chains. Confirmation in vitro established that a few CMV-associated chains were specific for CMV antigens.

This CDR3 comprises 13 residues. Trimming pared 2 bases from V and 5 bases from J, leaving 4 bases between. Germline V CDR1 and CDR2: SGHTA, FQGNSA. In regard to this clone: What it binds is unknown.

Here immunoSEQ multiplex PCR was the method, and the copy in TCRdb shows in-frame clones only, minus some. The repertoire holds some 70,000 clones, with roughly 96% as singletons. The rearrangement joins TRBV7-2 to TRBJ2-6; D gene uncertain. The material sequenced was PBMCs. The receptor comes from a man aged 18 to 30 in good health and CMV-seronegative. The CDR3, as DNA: TGTGCCAGCAGCTTATCCAGGGCCAACGTCCTGACTTTC. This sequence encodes CASSLSRANVLTF.